These 18 T cell receptor beta chains were all obtained from the same sample, sequenced in a study of beta chain features in type 1 diabetes. These receptors have no known antigen. Expressed TCRB transcripts were sequenced because the isolated RNA had all been reverse transcribed beforehand. Profiled with immunoSEQ multiplex PCR; TCRdb holds only in-frame clones, not every one. This sample has about 650,000 clones, with 12% found just once. Regarding the study as a whole: Type 1 diabetes patients had TCRB CDR3s that were shorter (moderately but significantly so) in all four CD4+ subsets.

The sequencing input was naive CD4+ T cells from blood. Receptors originate from a man younger than 45 with type 1 diabetes.

This clone was seen a handful of times. This sequence joins TRBV14 and TRBJ2-5, with D possibly being TRBD1 (5 bases). V dropped 2 bases and J dropped 0 bases, with 7 bases sitting between them. Per germline, CDR1 SGHDN and CDR2 FVKESK. CDR3 length: 14 amino acids. This chain's CDR3 is CASSQRQHQETQYF. CDR3 DNA: TGTGCCAGCAGCCAACGACAGCACCAAGAGACCCAGTACTTC.

In nucleotides, the CDR3 is TGTGCCAGTAGTATTGTGGATCCGTACAATGAGCAGTTCTTC. It encodes CASSIVDPYNEQFF. The rearrangement joins TRBV19 to TRBJ2-1; unclear D gene. This CDR3 has 14 residues. Trimming removed 3 bases from V and 4 bases from J, with 10 bases in between. CDR1 and CDR2 (germline): LNHDA, SQIVND (reference sequence).

The chain employs TRBV29-1 and TRBJ1-6, with TRBD1 as a possible D gene (5 bases). V lost 6 bases and J 15 bases, leaving 18 bases between the germline ends. CDR3 size: 12 residues. CDR1 is SQVTM, CDR2 ANQGSEA, per germline. CDR3 nucleotides: TGCAGCGTCAGGGATGCCGGAGGTCACCTCCACTTT. This encodes CSVRDAGGHLHF.

This clone has a handful of counts. The rearrangement uses TRBV6-1 and TRBJ2-1; no reliable D call. V lost 7 bases and J lost 8, with 18 bases in between. The CDR3 length is 14 residues. CDR1 and CDR2 from the germline V gene are MNHNS and SASEGT. CDR3 DNA sequence: TGTGCCAGCACCCCAGGTACGGTCAGCGATGAGCAGTTCTTC. It is translated as CASTPGTVSDEQFF.

The chain carries TRBV20-1 and TRBJ2-3; D gene ambiguous. The CDR3 sequence is 11 residues long. Germline loops: CDR1 DFQATT, CDR2 SNEGSKA (reference sequence). V was cut by 6 bases and J by 5 bases, with 9 bases left in between. CDR3 region: CSAVELDTQYF. The CDR3 region has the DNA TGCAGTGCGGTAGAGTTAGATACGCAGTATTTT.

This clone was counted between two and nine times. The V and J genes are TRBV5-4 and TRBJ2-7; a possible D gene is TRBD2 (7 bases). Germline V gives CDR1 SGHNT, CDR2 YYREEE (reference sequence). This CDR3 contains 15 residues. V was trimmed by 4 bases and J by 2 bases, leaving 16 bases between them. The CDR3 protein is CASSGSGGRAYEQYF. The CDR3 coding sequence is TGTGCCAGCAGCGGCTCCGGGGGGCGCGCCTACGAGCAGTACTTC.

This chain uses TRBV4-3 with TRBJ1-1; D is unclear. Trimming left V 0 bases short and J 1 base short, with 9 bases between. Germline assignment: CDR1 LGHNA and CDR2 YSLEER. The CDR3 is 15 amino acids. The CDR3 is CASSQEARKNTEAFF. The CDR3 nucleotides read TGCGCCAGCAGCCAAGAAGCCAGGAAGAACACTGAAGCTTTCTTT.

This clone was counted a few times. The chain uses TRBV18 and TRBJ1-3, with D uncertain. The CDR3 covers 14 residues. Deletions cut 6 bases from V and 0 bases from J, with 9 bases between. Per germline, CDR1 KGHSH and CDR2 LQKENI. The CDR3 coding sequence is TGTGCCAGCTCCATTGGAGCCTCTGGAAACACCATATATTTT. Protein: CASSIGASGNTIYF.

The V gene is TRBV30, the J gene TRBJ1-6; weak D call: TRBD1 (5 bases). V dropped 6 bases and J dropped 0 bases, with 18 bases sitting between them. Germline V gene sequence: CDR1 GTSNPN, CDR2 SVGIG (reference sequence). The CDR3 totals 17 residues. For the CDR3, the DNA is TGTGCCTGCCGATGGGGCACATCGATCTCCTATAATTCACCCCTCCACTTT. As protein: CACRWGTSISYNSPLHF.

This rearrangement joins TRBV9 to TRBJ2-1; 9 nucleotides agree with TRBD2. This CDR3 has 17 amino acids. Germline V gives CDR1 SGDLS, CDR2 YYNGEE. J gave up 7 bases and V 4 bases, and 15 bases lay outside the gene matches. The CDR3 DNA sequence: TGTGCCAGCAGCCCCCTTAGCTTAGCGGGGGTAGGAAATGAGCAGTTCTTC. The encoded protein is CASSPLSLAGVGNEQFF. Variable domain in full (rest from reference TRBV9 and TRBJ2-1): DSGVTQTPKHLITATGQRVTLRCSPRSGDLSVYWYQQSLDQGLQFLIQYYNGEERAKGNILERFSAQQFPDLHSELNLSSLELGDSALYFCASSPLSLAGVGNEQFFGPGTRLTVL.

This clone showed up just once. Other DNA sequences in the sample encode the same CDR3. The chain carries TRBV5-1 and TRBJ1-1; 8 nucleotides line up with TRBD1. CDR3 length: 15 residues. The trim removed 0 bases at V and 1 base at J, leaving 2 bases unmatched. Germline V CDR1 and CDR2: SGHRS, YFSETQ. The CDR3 DNA sequence: TGCGCCAGCAGCTTGGGAGGGACAGGGAACACTGAAGCTTTCTTT. Its protein product is CASSLGGTGNTEAFF.

The chain carries TRBV18 and TRBJ2-2; D perhaps matches TRBD2 (5 bases). Germline values: CDR1 KGHSH, CDR2 LQKENI. V lost 2 bases and J lost 0, with 10 bases in between. CDR3 length: 16 residues. The CDR3 nucleotides are TGTGCCAGCTCACCAAAAGCCGGGACGAACACCGGGGAGCTGTTTTTT. Protein product: CASSPKAGTNTGELFF. The whole variable domain, filled in from reference TRBV18 and TRBJ2-2, reads NAGVMQNPRHLVRRRGQEARLRCSPMKGHSHVYWYRQLPEEGLKFMVYLQKENIIDESGMPKERFSAEFPKEGPSILRIQQVVRGDSAAYFCASSPKAGTNTGELFFGEGSRLTVL.

The chain employs TRBV7-2 and TRBJ1-1, with a possible D match to TRBD1 (6 bases). CDR3 length equals 14 residues. CDR1 SGHTA and CDR2 FQGNSA come from the germline V gene. V was cut by 10 bases and J by 3 bases, with 18 bases left in between. DNA for the CDR3: TGTGCCACCATGTTGGGGGGCTCGGACACTGAAGCTTTCTTT. Translating gives CATMLGGSDTEAFF.

The chain has TRBV10-2 and TRBJ1-3, with 8 bases lining up with TRBD1. This CDR3 is built from 15 residues. Germline V lookup: CDR1 WSHSY, CDR2 SAAADI. The J segment lost 4 bases and the V segment lost 0 bases, leaving 2 bases of the junction unmatched. CDR3 region: CASSESTGVGNTIYF. DNA for the CDR3: TGCGCCAGCAGTGAGTCGACAGGGGTGGGAAACACCATATATTTT.

V is TRBV20-1 and J is TRBJ1-1; D unclear. Germline CDR1 reads DFQATT; CDR2 reads SNEGSKA (reference sequence). The CDR3 is 11 amino acids. V lost 5 bases and J lost 1, with 5 bases in between. The CDR3 loop reads CSASSNTEAFF. DNA for the CDR3: TGCAGTGCTTCCTCGAACACTGAAGCTTTCTTT.

The rearrangement joins TRBV19 to TRBJ1-5; D might be TRBD1 (6 bases). The germline V gene has CDR1 LNHDA and CDR2 SQIVND (reference sequence). Trimming pared 4 bases from V and 4 bases from J, leaving 8 bases between. This CDR3 spans 13 amino acids. The CDR3 DNA follows: TGTGCCAGTAGTACACAGGGAAATCAGCCCCAGCATTTT. It codes for CASSTQGNQPQHF.

This clone was seen a few times. The chain joins TRBV6-6 to TRBJ2-3, with D perhaps matching TRBD2 (5 bases). Trimming shortened V by 5 bases and J by 0 bases, and 15 bases separated the two germline ends. The germline gives CDR1 MNHNY, CDR2 SVGAGI (reference sequence). This CDR3 is built from 16 residues. DNA of the CDR3: TGTGCCAGCAGTGGAGAACTAGAATGGAGCACAGATACGCAGTATTTT. Residues: CASSGELEWSTDTQYF.

The J gene is TRBJ2-4, the V gene TRBV7-2, with 8 bases matching TRBD1. With V trimmed by 3 bases and J by 0 bases, 4 bases remained unmatched. Per germline, CDR1 SGHTA and CDR2 FQGNSA. This CDR3 is 16 amino acids long. The CDR3 reads CASSLTGALAKNIQYF. Here the CDR3 DNA reads TGTGCCAGCAGCTTGACAGGGGCCCTAGCCAAAAACATTCAGTACTTC.